The clone carrying this TCR beta chain was detected a few times. This record comes from a study of identical twins. Template switching supplied a universal primer site; unique molecular identifiers were carried on the cDNA. From the 5' RACE reads, TCRdb called clonotypes with MiXCR, one entry per CDR3 protein. The sample contains some 570,000 distinct CDR3 sequences, 20% to 25% of which appear only once. Germline loops: CDR1 SGDLS, CDR2 YYNGEE. V lost 0 bases and J 0 bases, leaving 15 bases between the germline ends. This CDR3 has 17 amino acids. All donors were healthy, and all were Caucasian. The sample was also reused in another study, on yellow fever vaccine responses in identical twins. This second report adds: On the reported evidence, twins' vaccine T cell responses seemed partly convergent and partly personalized.

The sequenced material came from CD4+ T cells sorted from blood. This TCR was recovered from a woman under 30 in good health. This chain joins TRBV9 and TRBJ1-2; D remains ambiguous. CDR3: CASSVGEWVLTNYGYTF. The DNA of the CDR3 is TGTGCCAGCAGCGTAGGGGAATGGGTACTCACTAACTATGGCTACACCTTC.